Listed below are T cell receptor beta chains from one sample, sequenced in a study of regulatory T cells in long-lasting Graves disease. TCRdb reanalysed the multiplex PCR reads using MiXCR and keeps one entry per CDR3 protein. This table holds roughly 360,000 distinct CDR3 sequences, approximately 12% found once. The sample was also linked to a second study, of T cells in Graves' hyperthyroidism and ophthalmopathy.

Sequenced here: peripheral blood mononuclear cells (PBMCs), sampled at new diagnosis, from a patient treated with antithyroid drugs. Receptors were obtained from a woman younger than 30 with Graves disease. CDR3s include the opening cysteine and the closing phenylalanine or tryptophan. A D gene is named only where the DNA matches it firmly. Only part of the rows carry a size: once, few, many, or a class if the clone is expanded.

TRBV13,TRBJ2-2,many,TRBD2,TGTGCCAGCAGCCGGACTAGCGGGGGGCCGAACACCGGGGAGCTGTTTTTT,CASSRTSGGPNTGELFF
TRBV6-2/TRBV6-3,TRBJ2-1,many,.,TGTGCCAGCAGTTACGGGGACTCACTACCCAATGAGCAGTTCTTC,CASSYGDSLPNEQFF
TRBV20-1,TRBJ2-5,.,TRBD2,TGCAGTGCTAGGGGGGGGATGACTAGCCAAGAGACCCAGTACTTC,CSARGGMTSQETQYF
TRBV28,TRBJ1-2,many,TRBD1,TGTGCCAGCAGTTGGGGACAGGAAAACTATGGCTACACCTTC,CASSWGQENYGYTF
TRBV13,TRBJ1-6,many,.,TGTGCCAGCAGCTTAGGTCGGACCACCCTCCACTTT,CASSLGRTTLHF
TRBV3-1,TRBJ2-7,few,.,TGTGCCGGCAGCCAAGAATGGGGGCGGGGCGGGGACTCCTACGAGCAGTACTTC,CAGSQEWGRGGDSYEQYF
TRBV13,TRBJ2-1,.,.,TGTGCCAGCAGCTCATACCGACTAATCGCTCCTAGCTCCTACAATGAGCAGTTCTTC,CASSSYRLIAPSSYNEQFF
TRBV13,TRBJ1-2,many,TRBD1,TGTGCCAGCAGCCGTCGTCGGGACAGGGTTTGGAACTATGGCTACACCTTC,CASSRRRDRVWNYGYTF
TRBV7-6,TRBJ1-1,.,.,TGTGCCAGCAGCCTAGTACAACTCCAGGCAAACACTGAAGCTTTCTTT,CASSLVQLQANTEAFF
TRBV6-1,TRBJ2-1,few,TRBD2,TGTGCCAGCAGCCTTCCAGCACTAGCGGGGTATTTAACCCCCAAATCGGGGCAGTTCTTC,CASSLPALAGYLTPKSGQFF
TRBV6-5,TRBJ2-1,many,TRBD2,TGTGCCAGCAGTTACGCGCGGGGGATCCCTTTCTCCTACAATGAGCAGTTCTTC,CASSYARGIPFSYNEQFF
TRBV7-6,TRBJ1-1,few,.,TGTGCCAGCAGCCCGCTCACTGAAGCTTTCTTT,CASSPLTEAFF
TRBV4-1,TRBJ2-2,many,TRBD2,TGCGCCAGCAGTCGTTCGGGACTAGCGGGAACCGGGGAGCTGTTTTTT,CASSRSGLAGTGELFF
TRBV9,TRBJ2-1,many,.,TGTGCCAGCAGCGTAGGGGGGCACAATGAGCAGTTCTTC,CASSVGGHNEQFF
TRBV12-3/TRBV12-4,TRBJ2-5,.,.,TGTGCCAGCAGTTTTAGTACAGGGTGGGAGACCCAGTACTTC,CASSFSTGWETQYF
TRBV15,TRBJ2-4,.,TRBD2,TGTGCCACCAGCAGGTCGGGACTAGCGGGGGGCCATGTGGCCAAAAACATTCAGTACTTC,CATSRSGLAGGHVAKNIQYF
TRBV5-1,TRBJ2-7,many,.,TGCGCCAGCGGGGGGACCCTCTCTGGCGAGCAGTACTTC,CASGGTLSGEQYF
TRBV12-3/TRBV12-4,TRBJ2-1,few,TRBD2,TGTGCCAGCAATTTGAGTGGACTAGCGGGGGGCTCGTTTTACAATGAGCAGTTCTTC,CASNLSGLAGGSFYNEQFF
TRBV20-1,TRBJ2-1,many,.,TGCAGTGCTACCGGACCAAACTGGGGGCAGTTCTTC,CSATGPNWGQFF
TRBV6-4,TRBJ2-2,.,.,TGTGCCAGCAGTGTCTCAGGGGAAACCGGGGAGCTGTTTTTT,CASSVSGETGELFF
TRBV7-9,TRBJ1-5,many,.,TGTGCCAGCAGCACGGGGTGGGGGCAGCCCCAGCATTTT,CASSTGWGQPQHF
TRBV7-9,TRBJ2-1,.,.,TGTGCCAGCAGCTTAGTGCTGCCTGAGCAGTTCTTC,CASSLVLPEQFF
TRBV28,TRBJ1-1,many,TRBD1,TGTGCCAGCAGTTTAGGGGACAGCCCAGCTTTCTTT,CASSLGDSPAFF
TRBV7-3,TRBJ2-1,many,TRBD1,TGTGCCAGCAGCCCCGGGACAGGGGGAATTGCGGAGCAGTTCTTC,CASSPGTGGIAEQFF
TRBV9,TRBJ2-5,.,TRBD1,TGTGCCAGCAGCTTCACAGGGGGATCCCTCGTAGAGACCCAGTACTTC,CASSFTGGSLVETQYF
TRBV19,TRBJ2-7,many,.,TGTGCCAGTAGTGTAATAATCCGGGACACTAAGTTCTTCGAGCAGTACTTC,CASSVIIRDTKFFEQYF
TRBV5-1,TRBJ2-3,many,TRBD1,TGCGCCAGCAGCTTCAGGGGGCGGACTAGCACAGATACGCAGTATTTT,CASSFRGRTSTDTQYF
TRBV20-1,TRBJ2-5,few,.,TGCAGTGCCCGAATGCAAGCGCAAGAGACCCAGTACTTC,CSARMQAQETQYF
TRBV5-1,TRBJ2-1,many,.,TGCGCCAGCAGCTTGGGCGGGGGCGTACAAGACAATGAGCAGTTCTTC,CASSLGGGVQDNEQFF
TRBV6-2/TRBV6-3,TRBJ1-4,.,.,TGTGCCAGCAGTTCCCGGGGGGGCGGGAATGAAAAACTGTTTTTT,CASSSRGGGNEKLFF
TRBV7-9,TRBJ2-5,.,TRBD2,TGTGCCAGCAGCCCCCCCGGGGCGGGGGGTGAGGAGACCCAGTACTTC,CASSPPGAGGEETQYF
TRBV24-1,TRBJ2-2,few,.,TGTGCCACCAGTGATTTTGCGCAGGGGACGAACGGGGAGCTGTTTTTT,CATSDFAQGTNGELFF
TRBV7-3,TRBJ1-1,.,.,TGTGCCAGCAGCTTAATGCCAGCCCCTGAAGCTTTCTTT,CASSLMPAPEAFF
TRBV28,TRBJ2-5,.,.,TGTGCCAGCAGTTTACCGGGGCCGGGGGAGACCCAGTACTTC,CASSLPGPGETQYF
TRBV28,TRBJ1-2,many,.,TGTGCCAGCAGTTTCGGAAGGGTCGATGGCTACACCTTC,CASSFGRVDGYTF
TRBV25-1,TRBJ1-2,.,TRBD1,TGTGCCAGCAGAGGGGGCGATGGCTACACCTTC,CASRGGDGYTF
TRBV28,TRBJ1-5,many,.,TGTGCCAGCAGTCCCGGTGGCCGACGCAATCAGCCCCAGCATTTT,CASSPGGRRNQPQHF
TRBV4-1,TRBJ1-6,.,.,TGCGCCAGCAGCCAGGTCTCTGATTCACCCCTCCACTTT,CASSQVSDSPLHF
TRBV27,TRBJ1-2,many,.,TGTGCCAGCAGTTTCTTATCAGGGAGCGGCTACACCTTC,CASSFLSGSGYTF
TRBV6-5,TRBJ1-1,many,.,TGTGCCAGCAGTTACAAAGGAAGTACTGAAGCTTTCTTT,CASSYKGSTEAFF
TRBV7-2,TRBJ2-1,many,TRBD2,TGTGCCAGCAGCTTAAAAGTCTGGGAGGGGCTTCTAAGCTCCTACAATGAGCAGTTCTTC,CASSLKVWEGLLSSYNEQFF
TRBV2,TRBJ2-2,many,.,TGTGCCAGCAGTGAAGGGCCATCCAGGCTGTTTTTT,CASSEGPSRLFF
TRBV5-6,TRBJ2-4,few,TRBD2,TGTGCCAGCAGCCCCTTAGGGGGGACTAGCGGAAACATTCAGTACTTC,CASSPLGGTSGNIQYF
TRBV20-1,TRBJ1-1,few,TRBD1,TGCAGTGCGAAAACGGGACAGATCAACACTGAAGCTTTCTTT,CSAKTGQINTEAFF
TRBV6-5,TRBJ1-4,.,.,TGTGCCAGCAGTTACCCGGCAGGGGATGGTGCTAATGAAAAACTGTTTTTT,CASSYPAGDGANEKLFF
TRBV12-3/TRBV12-4,TRBJ1-4,many,.,TGTGCCAGCAGTTCCTTGTTCGAAAAACTGTTTTTT,CASSSLFEKLFF
TRBV27,TRBJ2-2,many,.,TGTGCCAGCAGTGCATTGATTTGGGGGGCTAACGGCACCGGGGAGCTGTTTTTT,CASSALIWGANGTGELFF
TRBV7-2,TRBJ1-1,many,.,TGTGCCAGCAGCTTAGAGACAGCAACTTTCTTT,CASSLETATFF
TRBV20-1,TRBJ1-2,many,TRBD1,TGCAGTGCTAGTGGACAGGGTACAGCAAACTATGGCTACACCTTC,CSASGQGTANYGYTF
TRBV12-3/TRBV12-4,TRBJ2-7,many,.,TGTGCCAGCAGTCCCGACAGGATAACCTACGAGCAGTACTTC,CASSPDRITYEQYF
TRBV27,TRBJ2-2,many,.,TGTGCCAGCAGTCAACTAGAGCGAACCGGGGAGCTGTTTTTT,CASSQLERTGELFF
TRBV20-1,TRBJ1-2,many,.,TGCAGTGCTAGCCACACATCCGGGACACAACCTTCGGGCTACACCTTC,CSASHTSGTQPSGYTF
TRBV6-1,TRBJ1-1,many,TRBD1,TGTGCCAGCACCAAAATCCGCCGGGACAGGGACACTGAAGCTTTCTTT,CASTKIRRDRDTEAFF
TRBV20-1,TRBJ2-7,many,TRBD2,TGCAGTACTCATTTGGGCGGGCGGGGGGCCGGGTACGAGCAGTACTTC,CSTHLGGRGAGYEQYF
TRBV12-3/TRBV12-4,TRBJ1-1,many,.,TGTGCCAGCAGTTTGGACTCACAGGTGAACACTGAAGCTTTCTTT,CASSLDSQVNTEAFF